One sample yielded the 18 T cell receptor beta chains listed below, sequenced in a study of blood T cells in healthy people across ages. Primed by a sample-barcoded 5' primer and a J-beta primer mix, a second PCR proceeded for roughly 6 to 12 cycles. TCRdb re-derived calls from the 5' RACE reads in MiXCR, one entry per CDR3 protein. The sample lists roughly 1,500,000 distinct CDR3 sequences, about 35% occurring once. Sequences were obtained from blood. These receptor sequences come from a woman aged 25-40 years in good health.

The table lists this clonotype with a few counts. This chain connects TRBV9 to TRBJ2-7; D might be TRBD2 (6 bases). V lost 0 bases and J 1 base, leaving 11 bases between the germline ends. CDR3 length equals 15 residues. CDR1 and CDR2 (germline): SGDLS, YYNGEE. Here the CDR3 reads CASSVVADLSYEQYF. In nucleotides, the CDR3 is TGTGCCAGCAGCGTAGTAGCGGACCTTTCCTACGAGCAGTACTTC.

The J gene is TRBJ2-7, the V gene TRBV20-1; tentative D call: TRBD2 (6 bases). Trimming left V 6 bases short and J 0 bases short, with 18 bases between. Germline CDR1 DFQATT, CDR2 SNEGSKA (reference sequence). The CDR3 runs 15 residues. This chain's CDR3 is CSAPSRIAVSYEQYF. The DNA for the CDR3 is TGCAGTGCCCCTTCCCGGATAGCGGTCTCCTACGAGCAGTACTTC.

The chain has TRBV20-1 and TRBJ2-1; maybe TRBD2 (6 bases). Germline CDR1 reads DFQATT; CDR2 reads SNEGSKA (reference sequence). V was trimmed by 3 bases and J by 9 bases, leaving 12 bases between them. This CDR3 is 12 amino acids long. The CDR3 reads CSARPGGLEQFF. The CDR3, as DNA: TGCAGTGCTAGGCCCGGGGGTCTTGAGCAGTTCTTC.

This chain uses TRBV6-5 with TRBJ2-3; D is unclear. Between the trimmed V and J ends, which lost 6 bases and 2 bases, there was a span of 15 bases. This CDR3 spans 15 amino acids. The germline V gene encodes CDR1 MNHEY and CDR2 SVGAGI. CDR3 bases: TGTGCCAGCAGAAACCGGGCCACTCACACAGATACGCAGTATTTT. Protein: CASRNRATHTDTQYF.

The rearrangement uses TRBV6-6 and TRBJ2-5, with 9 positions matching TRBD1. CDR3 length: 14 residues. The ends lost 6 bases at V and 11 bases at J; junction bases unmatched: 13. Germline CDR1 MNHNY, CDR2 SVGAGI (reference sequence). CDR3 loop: CASSIRTGAEEQYF. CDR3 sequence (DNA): TGTGCCAGCAGCATCCGGACAGGGGCCGAGGAGCAGTACTTC.

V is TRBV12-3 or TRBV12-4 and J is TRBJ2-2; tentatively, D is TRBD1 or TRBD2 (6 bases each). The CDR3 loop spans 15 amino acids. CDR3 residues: CAQSGAAANTGELFF. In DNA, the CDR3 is TGTGCTCAGTCGGGGGCAGCGGCGAACACCGGGGAGCTGTTTTTT.

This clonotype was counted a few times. CDR3 protein: CASASQGIEQYF. CDR3 coding DNA: TGCGCCAGCGCATCACAGGGGATCGAGCAGTACTTC. V gene TRBV10-2 combines with J gene TRBJ2-5; TRBD1 agrees at 7 bases. The J call may be in error: the DNA end matches TRBJ2-7 better. Germline V gives CDR1 WSHSY, CDR2 SAAADI. The CDR3 consists of 12 residues.

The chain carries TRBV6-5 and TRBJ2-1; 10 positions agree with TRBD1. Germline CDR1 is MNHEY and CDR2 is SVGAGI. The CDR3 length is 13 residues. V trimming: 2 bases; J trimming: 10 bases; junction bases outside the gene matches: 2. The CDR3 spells CASSYKGQGEQFF. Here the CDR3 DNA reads TGTGCCAGCAGTTACAAGGGACAGGGGGAGCAGTTCTTC.

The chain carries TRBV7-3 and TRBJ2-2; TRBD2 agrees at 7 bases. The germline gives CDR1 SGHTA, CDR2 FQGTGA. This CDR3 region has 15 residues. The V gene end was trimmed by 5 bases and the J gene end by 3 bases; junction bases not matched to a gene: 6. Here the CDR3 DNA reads TGTGCCAGCAGCCCTAGAGGGAGGGACACCGGGGAGCTGTTTTTT. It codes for CASSPRGRDTGELFF.

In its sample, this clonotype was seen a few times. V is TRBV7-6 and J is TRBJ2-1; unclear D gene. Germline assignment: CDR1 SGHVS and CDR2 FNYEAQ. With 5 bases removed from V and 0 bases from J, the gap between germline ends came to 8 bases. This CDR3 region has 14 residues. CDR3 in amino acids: CASSVMGSYNEQFF. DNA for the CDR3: TGTGCCAGCAGCGTAATGGGCTCCTACAATGAGCAGTTCTTC.

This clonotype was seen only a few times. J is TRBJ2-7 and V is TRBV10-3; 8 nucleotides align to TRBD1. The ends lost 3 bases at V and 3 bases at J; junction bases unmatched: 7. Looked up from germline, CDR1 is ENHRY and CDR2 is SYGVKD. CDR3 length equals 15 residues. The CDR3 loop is CAISDPGQAYYEQYF. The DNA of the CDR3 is TGTGCCATCAGTGACCCGGGACAGGCATACTACGAGCAGTACTTC.

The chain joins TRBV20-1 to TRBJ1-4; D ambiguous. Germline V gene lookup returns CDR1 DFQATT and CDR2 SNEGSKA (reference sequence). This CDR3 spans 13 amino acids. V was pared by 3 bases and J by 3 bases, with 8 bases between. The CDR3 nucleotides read TGCAGTGCTAGGGCTACTGCTAATGAAAAACTGTTTTTT. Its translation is CSARATANEKLFF.

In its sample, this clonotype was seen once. The CDR3 protein is CASSQLIDHQFF. In DNA form, the CDR3 reads TGTGCCAGCAGTCAACTAATAGATCACCAGTTCTTC. The V call is TRBV12-3 or TRBV12-4, the J call TRBJ2-1; D gene unclear. The CDR3 runs 12 residues. V dropped 5 bases and J dropped 13 bases, with 15 bases sitting between them.

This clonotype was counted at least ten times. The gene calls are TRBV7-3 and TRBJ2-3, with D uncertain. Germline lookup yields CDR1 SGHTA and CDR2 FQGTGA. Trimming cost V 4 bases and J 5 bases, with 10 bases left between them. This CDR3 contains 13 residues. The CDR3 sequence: CASSSGLLDTQYF. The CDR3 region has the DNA TGTGCCAGCAGCTCCGGTTTACTAGATACGCAGTATTTT.

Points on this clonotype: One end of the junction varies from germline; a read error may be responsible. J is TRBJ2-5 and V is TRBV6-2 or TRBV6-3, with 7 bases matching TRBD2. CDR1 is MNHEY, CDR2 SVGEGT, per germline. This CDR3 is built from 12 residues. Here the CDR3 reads CVSRRGIETQYF. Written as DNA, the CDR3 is TGTGTCAGCAGGCGGGGGATAGAGACCCAGTACTTC.

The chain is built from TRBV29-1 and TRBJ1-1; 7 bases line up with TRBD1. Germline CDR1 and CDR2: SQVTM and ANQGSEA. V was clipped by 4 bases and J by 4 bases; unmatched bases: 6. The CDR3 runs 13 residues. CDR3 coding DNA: TGCAGCGTTGGGGCAGGGGGGTCCACTGAAGCTTTCTTT. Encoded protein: CSVGAGGSTEAFF. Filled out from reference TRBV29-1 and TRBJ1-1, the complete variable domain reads SAVISQKPSRDICQRGTSLTIQCQVDSQVTMMFWYRQQPGQSLTLIATANQGSEATYESGFVIDKFPISRPNLTFSTLTVSNMSPEDSSIYLCSVGAGGSTEAFFGQGTRLTVV.

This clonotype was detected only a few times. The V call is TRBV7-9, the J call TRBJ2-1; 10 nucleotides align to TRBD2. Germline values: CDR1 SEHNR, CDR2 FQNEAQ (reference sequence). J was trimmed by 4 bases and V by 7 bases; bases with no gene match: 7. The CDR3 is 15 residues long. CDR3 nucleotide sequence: TGTGCCAGCATCCCGGGACTAGCGATGTACAATGAGCAGTTCTTC. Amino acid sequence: CASIPGLAMYNEQFF.

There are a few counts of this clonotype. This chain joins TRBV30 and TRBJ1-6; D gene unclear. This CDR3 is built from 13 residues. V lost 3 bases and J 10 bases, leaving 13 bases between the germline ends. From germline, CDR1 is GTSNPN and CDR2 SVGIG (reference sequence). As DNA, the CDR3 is TGTGCCTGGAGCCTCCCTGGAGGGTCACCCCTCCACTTT. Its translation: CAWSLPGGSPLHF.